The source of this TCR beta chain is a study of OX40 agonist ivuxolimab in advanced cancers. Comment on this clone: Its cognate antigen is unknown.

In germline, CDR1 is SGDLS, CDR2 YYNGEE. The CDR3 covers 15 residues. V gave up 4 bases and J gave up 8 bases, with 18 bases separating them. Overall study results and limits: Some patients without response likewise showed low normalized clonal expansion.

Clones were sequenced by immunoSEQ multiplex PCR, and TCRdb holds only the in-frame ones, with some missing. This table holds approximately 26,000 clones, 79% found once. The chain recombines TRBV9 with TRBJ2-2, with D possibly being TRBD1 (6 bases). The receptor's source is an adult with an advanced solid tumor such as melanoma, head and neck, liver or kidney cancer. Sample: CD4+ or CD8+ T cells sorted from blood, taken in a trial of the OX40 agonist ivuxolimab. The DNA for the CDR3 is TGTGCCAGCAGCCAAACAGGGTCGGTTGCGGGGGAGCTGTTTTTT. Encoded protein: CASSQTGSVAGELFF.